The 31 T cell receptor beta chains reported below all come from one sample, sequenced in a study of cytomegalovirus exposure and HLA in healthy donors. The PCR had 60 Vbeta and 13 Jbeta primers. The assay was immunoSEQ multiplex PCR, and TCRdb's table has in-frame clones only and misses some. This table has 170,000 or so clones, roughly 80% appearing once. The specimen was PBMCs. These receptors all come from a man aged 25-40 years in good health and CMV-seropositive.

This chain connects TRBV5-1 to TRBJ1-1, with D possibly being TRBD1 (6 bases). CDR3 size: 14 residues. Germline assignment: CDR1 SGHRS and CDR2 YFSETQ. Between the trimmed V and J ends, which lost 0 bases and 5 bases, there was a span of 11 bases. In nucleotides, the CDR3 is TGCGCCAGCAGCTTGGCAGGGGCGCGAACTGAAGCTTTCTTT. Its translation is CASSLAGARTEAFF.

The chain is built from TRBV27 and TRBJ1-2; D is undetermined. The CDR3 sequence is 11 residues long. The germline V gene has CDR1 MNHEY and CDR2 SMNVEV (reference sequence). V lost 6 bases and J lost 3, with 5 bases in between. CDR3 region: CASRSYYGYTF. The CDR3 DNA reads TGTGCCAGCAGATCGTACTATGGCTACACCTTC.

Only one count was recorded for this clone. The chain has TRBV7-2 and TRBJ2-1, with 9 bases lining up with TRBD1. V lost 6 bases and J lost 9; bases outside the gene matches: 18. Germline assignment: CDR1 SGHTA and CDR2 FQGNSA. The CDR3 is 17 residues long. The CDR3 coding sequence is TGTGCCAGCAGATCCCCCCTGGGACAGGGTTCCAGGGGTGAGCAGTTCTTC. Translated: CASRSPLGQGSRGEQFF.

The table lists this clone with a few counts. The chain couples TRBV6-5 to TRBJ2-7, with TRBD2 matching 7 bases. The trim removed 7 bases at V and 1 base at J, leaving 4 bases unmatched. The CDR3 is 13 amino acids. The germline V gene encodes CDR1 MNHEY and CDR2 SVGAGI. The CDR3 DNA is TGTGCCAGCAAAATGCGGGAGTCCTACGAGCAGTACTTC. Residues: CASKMRESYEQYF.

This clone was recorded a few times. V and J are TRBV5-1 and TRBJ2-1; 8 nucleotides agree with TRBD2. In germline, CDR1 is SGHRS, CDR2 YFSETQ. After removal of 4 bases from V and 8 bases from J, the junction contained 14 bases not matched to a gene. This CDR3 has 16 residues. Here the CDR3 reads CASSRRATGTRHEQFF. As DNA, the CDR3 is TGCGCCAGCAGCCGCCGAGCGACCGGGACTAGGCATGAGCAGTTCTTC.

The rearrangement joins TRBV5-4 to TRBJ1-2; TRBD1 agrees at 9 bases. Trimming cost V 0 bases and J 6 bases; bases outside gene matches: 6. The CDR3 totals 15 residues. CDR1 and CDR2 (germline): SGHNT, YYREEE (reference sequence). The CDR3 bases are TGTGCCAGCAGCTTGGACGGACAGGGGAGGGATGGCTACACCTTC. Encoded protein: CASSLDGQGRDGYTF.

The V gene is TRBV28, the J gene TRBJ1-1, with unresolved D. The germline V gene has CDR1 MDHEN and CDR2 SYDVKM. This CDR3 is 14 amino acids long. The germline V and J ends were trimmed by 3 bases and 2 bases, with 10 bases remaining between them. CDR3 loop: CASSFLTLNTEAFF. CDR3 DNA: TGTGCCAGCAGTTTTTTGACACTTAACACTGAAGCTTTCTTT.

The rearrangement uses TRBV11-3 and TRBJ1-2; weak D call: TRBD1 (5 bases). The CDR3 totals 13 residues. Trimming cost V 2 bases and J 8 bases, with 12 bases left between them. CDR1 and CDR2 (germline): SGHNT, YENEEA. DNA for the CDR3: TGTGCCAGCAGCTTAAAAGGGGAGGACGGCTACACCTTC. This sequence encodes CASSLKGEDGYTF.

This chain joins TRBV5-1 and TRBJ2-2; TRBD2 is a possible D gene (5 bases). The germline CDR1 and CDR2 sequences are SGHRS and YFSETQ. Between the trimmed V and J ends, which lost 5 bases and 1 base, there was a span of 12 bases. The CDR3 runs 15 residues. CDR3 DNA sequence: TGCGCCAGCAGTAGGGAGACAAAGAACACCGGGGAGCTGTTTTTT. Its translation is CASSRETKNTGELFF.

This clone was picked up many times. V and J are TRBV14 and TRBJ1-5, with 7 bases identical to TRBD1. The J segment lost 0 bases and the V segment lost 3 bases, leaving 5 bases of the junction unmatched. The germline V gene encodes CDR1 SGHDN and CDR2 FVKESK. This CDR3 spans 16 amino acids. CDR3 coding DNA: TGTGCCAGCAGCCATCAGACAGGGAATAGCAATCAGCCCCAGCATTTT. Amino acids: CASSHQTGNSNQPQHF.

This rearrangement joins TRBV18 to TRBJ2-1; 7 nucleotides match TRBD2. After removal of 4 bases from V and 2 bases from J, the junction contained 5 bases not matched to a gene. The CDR3 is made up of 15 amino acids. Germline V gene data show CDR1 as KGHSH and CDR2 as LQKENI. The CDR3 nucleotides are TGTGCCAGCTCACTAGCGGGCTTTCCCTACAATGAGCAGTTCTTC. This translates into CASSLAGFPYNEQFF.

This clone occurred once. The junction departs from the called germline gene at one end, perhaps through a read error. The gene calls are TRBV5-6 and TRBJ2-1; TRBD1 is a possible D gene (5 bases). Germline loops: CDR1 SGHDT, CDR2 YYEEEE. This CDR3 spans 16 amino acids. The CDR3 protein is CASSLVWSGITGERFF. The CDR3 DNA is TGTGCCAGCAGCTTGGTGTGGTCAGGGATCACTGGTGAGCGGTTCTTC.

Points on this clone: Sequence at one end of the junction differs from germline and may be a read error. The chain couples TRBV4-3 to TRBJ1-1; 11 nucleotides agree with TRBD1. CDR3 length: 15 residues. The germline gives CDR1 LGHNA, CDR2 YSLEER. The CDR3 DNA sequence: TGCGCCAGCGGCCATCTCGGGACAGGGGGGACTGAAGCTTTCTTT. Amino acid sequence: CASGHLGTGGTEAFF.

The chain is built from TRBV5-1 and TRBJ2-2, with 9 bases lining up with TRBD2. CDR3 length equals 16 residues. Unmatched junction bases numbered 9, after V lost 4 bases and J lost 5 bases. The V gene's germline CDR1 is SGHRS and CDR2 YFSETQ. CDR3 in amino acids: CASSPFAGGNTGELFF. The CDR3 DNA reads TGCGCCAGCAGCCCGTTTGCGGGAGGGAATACCGGGGAGCTGTTTTTT.

V gene TRBV25-1 combines with J gene TRBJ2-1; 10 nucleotides line up with TRBD2. This CDR3 is built from 16 residues. CDR1 MGHDK and CDR2 SYGVNS come from the germline V gene. V lost 0 bases, J lost 6 bases, and 5 bases stayed unmatched. CDR3 sequence reads: CASSEYPSGSGNEQFF. In DNA, the CDR3 is TGTGCCAGCAGTGAATATCCTAGCGGGAGCGGCAATGAGCAGTTCTTC.

The chain employs TRBV7-9 and TRBJ2-5, with 11 nucleotides matching TRBD1. The CDR3 spans 15 residues. Germline-derived CDR1 and CDR2 are SEHNR and FQNEAQ (reference sequence). V lost 1 base and J lost 5; bases outside the gene matches: 3. The CDR3 sequence: CASSLGTGGAETQYF. The CDR3 DNA follows: TGTGCCAGCAGCTTAGGGACAGGGGGCGCGGAGACCCAGTACTTC.

This chain uses TRBV28 with TRBJ2-5; possible D gene TRBD2, 5 bases. The J call may be wrong; the DNA end is better matched by TRBJ2-7. The CDR3 sequence is 16 residues long. Per germline, CDR1 MDHEN and CDR2 SYDVKM. CDR3 DNA sequence: TGTGCCAGCAGCTGGTGGATTAGTAGCGTTGTTCACGAGCAGTACTTC. This codes for CASSWWISSVVHEQYF.

The chain recombines TRBV15 with TRBJ2-7; no clear D. Per the germline V gene, CDR1 is LNHNV and CDR2 is YYDKDF (reference sequence). The CDR3 runs to 15 residues. V was trimmed by 0 bases and J by 5 bases, leaving 14 bases between them. The CDR3 coding sequence is TGTGCCACCAGCAGAGATCGGGTTAGAATCCACGAGCAGTACTTC. Translated: CATSRDRVRIHEQYF.

This clone showed up just a few times. The chain carries TRBV14 and TRBJ1-1; D gene uncertain. Trimming stripped 0 bases from V and 3 bases from J, with 5 bases between. The CDR3 spans 13 residues. Germline loops: CDR1 SGHDN, CDR2 FVKESK. The CDR3 protein is CASSQEAYTEAFF. Here the CDR3 DNA reads TGTGCCAGCAGCCAAGAGGCTTACACTGAAGCTTTCTTT.

This chain links TRBV7-9 with TRBJ1-2, with D unclear. Germline assignment: CDR1 SEHNR and CDR2 FQNEAQ (reference sequence). This CDR3 spans 14 amino acids. V was pared by 6 bases and J by 5 bases, with 16 bases between. This CDR3 is CASSFNPSPYGYTF. In DNA form, the CDR3 reads TGTGCCAGCAGTTTTAACCCTAGCCCGTATGGCTACACCTTC.

Only a few counts were recorded for this clone. The chain couples TRBV2 to TRBJ2-1; 8 bases map to TRBD2. The V gene's germline CDR1 is SNHLY and CDR2 FYNNEI. The CDR3 extends over 15 amino acids. Trimming at V came to 2 bases and at J to 8 bases, leaving 8 bases not matched to a gene. CDR3 bases: TGTGCCAGCAGTGAATTGGGGACTAGAAGCGATGAGCAGTTCTTC. Its protein product is CASSELGTRSDEQFF.

This chain connects TRBV27 to TRBJ1-2; the D gene is possibly TRBD1 (6 bases). CDR1 MNHEY and CDR2 SMNVEV come from the germline V gene (reference sequence). This CDR3 is built from 14 residues. V lost 5 bases and J 4 bases, leaving 14 bases between the germline ends. The CDR3 region has the DNA TGTGCCAGCAGTACGCAGACAGGAAGCTATGGCTACACCTTC. It specifies CASSTQTGSYGYTF.

This chain connects TRBV11-2 to TRBJ2-5; TRBD2 matches at 7 bases. The J call may be in error: the DNA end matches TRBJ2-7 better. There are 14 residues in the CDR3. Germline loops: CDR1 SGHAT, CDR2 FQNNGV. CDR3 sequence reads: CASRRDYPVYEQYF. CDR3 bases: TGTGCCAGCAGGCGGGACTACCCGGTCTACGAGCAGTACTTC.

Notes on this clone: Sequence at one end of the junction differs from germline and may be a read error. The rearrangement uses TRBV7-9 and TRBJ2-1, with 7 nucleotides matching TRBD1. This CDR3 has 17 amino acids. Germline V gene lookup returns CDR1 SEHNR and CDR2 FQNEAQ (reference sequence). CDR3 nucleotide sequence: TGTTCCAGCAGCTTAGACGGTTTAGGGGGCGTAATCAATGAGCAGTTCTTC. This codes for CSSSLDGLGGVINEQFF.

J is TRBJ2-7 and V is TRBV7-9; TRBD2 matches 7 bases. The CDR3 loop spans 13 amino acids. Losses at the gene ends were 5 bases for V and 4 bases for J; bases not matched to a gene: 5. Germline CDR1 is SEHNR and CDR2 is FQNEAQ (reference sequence). CDR3 nucleotide sequence: TGTGCCAGCAGCGCATTCGGGAGGTACGAGCAGTACTTC. It encodes CASSAFGRYEQYF.

The chain combines TRBV30 with TRBJ1-5; 9 nucleotides line up with TRBD1. The CDR3 runs to 15 residues. Germline loops: CDR1 GTSNPN, CDR2 SVGIG (reference sequence). The J segment lost 6 bases and the V segment lost 5 bases, leaving 11 bases of the junction unmatched. CDR3 in DNA: TGTGCCTGGCGCCAGGGGGGACAGGGAGTTCAGCCCCAGCATTTT. Encoded protein: CAWRQGGQGVQPQHF.

The chain links TRBV28 to TRBJ2-7, with D perhaps matching TRBD2 (6 bases). Germline CDR1 reads MDHEN; CDR2 reads SYDVKM. V dropped 2 bases and J dropped 2 bases, with 13 bases sitting between them. The CDR3 has 15 residues. Written as DNA, the CDR3 is TGTGCCAGCAGTTTACTAGCGTTGGAAGCCTACGAGCAGTACTTC. As protein: CASSLLALEAYEQYF.

The V gene is TRBV5-1, the J gene TRBJ2-5, with a possible D match to TRBD2 (6 bases). Looked up from germline, CDR1 is SGHRS and CDR2 is YFSETQ. The V and J ends lost 4 bases and 2 bases respectively, with 9 bases between them. This CDR3 contains 13 residues. CDR3 sequence reads: CASSAGPQETQYF. Written as DNA, the CDR3 is TGCGCCAGCAGCGCGGGACCTCAAGAGACCCAGTACTTC. Combining the CDR3 with reference TRBV5-1 and TRBJ2-5 gives the whole variable domain KAGVTQTPRYLIKTRGQQVTLSCSPISGHRSVSWYQQTPGQGLQFLFEYFSETQRNKGNFPGRFSGRQFSNSRSEMNVSTLELGDSALYLCASSAGPQETQYFGPGTRLLVL.

As regards this clone: Other DNA sequences in this sample translate to the same CDR3. This sequence joins TRBV5-1 and TRBJ2-7; no clear D gene. Per the germline V gene, CDR1 is SGHRS and CDR2 is YFSETQ. Between the trimmed V and J ends, which lost 0 bases and 4 bases, there was a span of 8 bases. The CDR3 spans 13 residues. The CDR3 bases are TGCGCCAGCAGCTTGGCCTCAGGTTACGAGCAGTACTTC. This translates into CASSLASGYEQYF. Drawing the rest from reference TRBV5-1 and TRBJ2-7, the complete variable domain is KAGVTQTPRYLIKTRGQQVTLSCSPISGHRSVSWYQQTPGQGLQFLFEYFSETQRNKGNFPGRFSGRQFSNSRSEMNVSTLELGDSALYLCASSLASGYEQYFGPGTRLTVT.

V and J are TRBV5-6 and TRBJ2-4; weak D call: TRBD2 (5 bases). V was cut by 4 bases and J by 13 bases, with 18 bases left in between. The germline CDR1 and CDR2 sequences are SGHDT and YYEEEE. The length of the CDR3 is 13 residues. The CDR3 loop is CASSDAGGLNQYF. CDR3 bases: TGTGCCAGCAGCGACGCAGGAGGCTTAAACCAGTACTTC. Full variable domain (missing parts from reference TRBV5-6 and TRBJ2-4): DAGVTQSPTHLIKTRGQQVTLRCSPKSGHDTVSWYQQALGQGPQFIFQYYEEEERQRGNFPDRFSGHQFPNYSSELNVNALLLGDSALYLCASSDAGGLNQYFGAGTRLSVL.

As DNA, the CDR3 is TGTGCCTGGACCCCCCGACGACTAGCGGAAAATATAGATACGCAGTATTTT. Its protein is CAWTPRRLAENIDTQYF. The chain is built from TRBV30 and TRBJ2-3, with 9 bases identical to TRBD2. CDR1 and CDR2 (germline): GTSNPN, SVGIG (reference sequence). The ends lost 4 bases at V and 5 bases at J; junction bases unmatched: 16. The CDR3 has 17 amino acids.